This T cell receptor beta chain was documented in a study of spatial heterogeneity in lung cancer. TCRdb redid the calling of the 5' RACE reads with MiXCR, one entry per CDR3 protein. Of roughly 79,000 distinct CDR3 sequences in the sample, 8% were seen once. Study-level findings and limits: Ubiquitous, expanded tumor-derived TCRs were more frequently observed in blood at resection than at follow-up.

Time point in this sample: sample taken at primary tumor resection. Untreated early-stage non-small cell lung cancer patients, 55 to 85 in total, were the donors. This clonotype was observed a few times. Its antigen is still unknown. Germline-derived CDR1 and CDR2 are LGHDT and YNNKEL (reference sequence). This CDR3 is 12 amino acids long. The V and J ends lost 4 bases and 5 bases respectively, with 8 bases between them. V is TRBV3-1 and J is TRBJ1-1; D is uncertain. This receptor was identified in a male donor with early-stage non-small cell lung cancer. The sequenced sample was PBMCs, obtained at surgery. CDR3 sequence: CASSRPLTEAFF. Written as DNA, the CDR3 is TGTGCCAGCAGCCGACCATTAACTGAAGCTTTCTTT. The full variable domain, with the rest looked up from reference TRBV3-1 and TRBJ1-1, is DTAVSQTPKYLVTQMGNDKSIKCEQNLGHDTMYWYKQDSKKFLKIMFSYNNKELIINETVPNRFSPKSPDKAHLNLHINSLELGDSAVYFCASSRPLTEAFFGQGTRLTVV.